This is a list of T cell receptor beta chains from one sample in a study of T-cell memory formation after mild COVID-19. One entry per CDR3 protein results from TCRdb running MiXCR on the 5' RACE reads. The sample yields 400,000 to 450,000 distinct CDR3 sequences, more than 15% seen once. Sequencing input: PBMCs or a T cell subset sorted from them (not recorded which). These receptors came from a young man who had mild COVID-19 (a few samples of this study predate the infection). Cell type and time point are not known. Each CDR3 is given with its conserved first and last residue. A D gene is named only where the DNA matches it firmly. Size tells how often a clone was seen (once, few, many) or the class of an expanded clone, and some rows leave it out.

CDR3aa: CASSNSYANEKLFF; CDR3nt: TGTGCCAGCAGCAATTCGTATGCTAATGAAAAACTGTTTTTT; v_gene: TRBV7-2; abundance: .; j_gene: TRBJ1-4; d_gene: .
CDR3aa: CASSRDRGKEAFF; CDR3nt: TGTGCCAGCAGCAGGGACAGGGGGAAGGAAGCTTTCTTT; v_gene: TRBV7-2; abundance: once; j_gene: TRBJ1-1; d_gene: TRBD1
CDR3aa: CASSLPTMAVRSPLHF; CDR3nt: TGTGCCAGCAGTTTACCTACAATGGCGGTTCGCTCACCCCTCCACTTT; v_gene: TRBV27; abundance: few; j_gene: TRBJ1-6; d_gene: .
CDR3aa: CASSLTSESTDTQYF; CDR3nt: TGTGCCAGCAGCTTAACTAGCGAGAGCACAGATACGCAGTATTTT; v_gene: TRBV7-9; abundance: .; j_gene: TRBJ2-3; d_gene: TRBD2
CDR3aa: CSARDEGGQETQYF; CDR3nt: TGCAGTGCTAGAGATGAGGGGGGACAAGAGACCCAGTACTTC; v_gene: TRBV20-1; abundance: many; j_gene: TRBJ2-5; d_gene: .
CDR3aa: CASSPRRGTDTQYF; CDR3nt: TGTGCCAGCAGCCCCCGCAGGGGCACAGATACGCAGTATTTT; v_gene: TRBV7-3; abundance: .; j_gene: TRBJ2-3; d_gene: .
CDR3aa: CSGYRGYEQYF; CDR3nt: TGCAGCGGTTACAGGGGTTACGAGCAGTACTTC; v_gene: TRBV29-1; abundance: .; j_gene: TRBJ2-7; d_gene: TRBD1
CDR3aa: CASSQTSSSYEQYF; CDR3nt: TGCGCCAGCAGCCAGACTAGTAGCTCCTACGAGCAGTACTTC; v_gene: TRBV4-3; abundance: few; j_gene: TRBJ2-7; d_gene: .
CDR3aa: CSAGATNTGELFF; CDR3nt: TGCAGTGCTGGGGCCACGAACACCGGGGAGCTGTTTTTT; v_gene: TRBV20-1; abundance: few; j_gene: TRBJ2-2; d_gene: .
CDR3aa: CSARDQGYGNTIYF; CDR3nt: TGCAGTGCTAGAGATCAAGGGTACGGAAACACCATATATTTT; v_gene: TRBV20-1; abundance: .; j_gene: TRBJ1-3; d_gene: .
CDR3aa: CASSSTGTGNTEAFF; CDR3nt: TGTGCCAGCAGCTCCACCGGGACAGGCAACACTGAAGCTTTCTTT; v_gene: TRBV5-5; abundance: many; j_gene: TRBJ1-1; d_gene: TRBD1
CDR3aa: CASSYWDEGYKQYF; CDR3nt: TGTGCCAGCAGTTACTGGGATGAGGGGTATAAGCAGTACTTC; v_gene: TRBV6-5; abundance: few; j_gene: TRBJ2-7; d_gene: .
CDR3aa: CASRVWDTLGGELFF; CDR3nt: TGTGCCAGCAGGGTTTGGGACACGCTCGGCGGGGAGCTGTTTTTT; v_gene: TRBV7-2; abundance: .; j_gene: TRBJ2-2; d_gene: .
CDR3aa: CASSLRDKRGYTF; CDR3nt: TGTGCCAGCAGCCTCCGGGACAAACGAGGCTACACCTTC; v_gene: TRBV28; abundance: .; j_gene: TRBJ1-2; d_gene: .
CDR3aa: CASSLAGPLDWGNEQFF; CDR3nt: TGCGCCAGCAGCTTGGCCGGACCCCTGGACTGGGGTAATGAGCAGTTCTTC; v_gene: TRBV5-1; abundance: many; j_gene: TRBJ2-1; d_gene: .
CDR3aa: CASSLETGTEAFF; CDR3nt: TGTGCCAGCAGCTTAGAAACCGGGACGGAGGCTTTCTTT; v_gene: TRBV11-2; abundance: .; j_gene: TRBJ1-1; d_gene: .
CDR3aa: CASSQDRSPKTNTGELFF; CDR3nt: TGCGCCAGCAGCCAAGATAGGTCACCGAAGACGAACACCGGGGAGCTGTTTTTT; v_gene: TRBV4-3; abundance: .; j_gene: TRBJ2-2; d_gene: .
CDR3aa: CASSPFQGAGQPQHF; CDR3nt: TGTGCCAGCTCACCATTCCAGGGCGCGGGTCAGCCCCAGCATTTT; v_gene: TRBV18; abundance: .; j_gene: TRBJ1-5; d_gene: .
CDR3aa: CSVGPSGGDTDTQYF; CDR3nt: TGCAGCGTTGGTCCTAGCGGGGGAGACACAGATACGCAGTATTTT; v_gene: TRBV29-1; abundance: .; j_gene: TRBJ2-3; d_gene: TRBD2
CDR3aa: CASNQGGAANTGELFF; CDR3nt: TGTGCCAGTAACCAGGGCGGGGCGGCGAACACCGGGGAGCTGTTTTTT; v_gene: TRBV27; abundance: .; j_gene: TRBJ2-2; d_gene: .
CDR3aa: CASSLVPGANTGELFF; CDR3nt: TGTGCCAGCAGCTTAGTCCCGGGAGCGAACACCGGGGAGCTGTTTTTT; v_gene: TRBV7-2; abundance: few; j_gene: TRBJ2-2; d_gene: .
CDR3aa: CATTRGISGNTIYF; CDR3nt: TGTGCCACCACGAGGGGGATCTCTGGAAACACCATATATTTT; v_gene: TRBV6-6; abundance: .; j_gene: TRBJ1-3; d_gene: .
CDR3aa: CASSLSSPQDYNEQFF; CDR3nt: TGTGCCAGCAGCTTATCAAGTCCACAGGATTACAATGAGCAGTTCTTC; v_gene: TRBV7-8; abundance: .; j_gene: TRBJ2-1; d_gene: .
CDR3aa: CASSSRPRGRNHEQYF; CDR3nt: TGTGCCAGCAGCTCGAGGCCAAGGGGGCGCAACCACGAGCAGTACTTC; v_gene: TRBV7-2; abundance: .; j_gene: TRBJ2-7; d_gene: TRBD1
CDR3aa: CASSLGQGVGYTEAFF; CDR3nt: TGTGCCAGCAGCCTGGGACAGGGAGTGGGATACACTGAAGCTTTCTTT; v_gene: TRBV7-2; abundance: .; j_gene: TRBJ1-1; d_gene: TRBD1
CDR3aa: CASSLYGQGHYEQYF; CDR3nt: TGTGCCAGCTCACTTTATGGACAGGGTCACTACGAGCAGTACTTC; v_gene: TRBV18; abundance: few; j_gene: TRBJ2-7; d_gene: TRBD1
CDR3aa: CASSLDGGFNEQFF; CDR3nt: TGCGCCAGCAGCTTGGACGGGGGGTTCAATGAGCAGTTCTTC; v_gene: TRBV5-1; abundance: many; j_gene: TRBJ2-1; d_gene: TRBD2
CDR3aa: CASSLTAAQETQYF; CDR3nt: TGTGCCAGCAGCTTAACGGCAGCGCAAGAGACCCAGTACTTC; v_gene: TRBV7-9; abundance: few; j_gene: TRBJ2-5; d_gene: .
CDR3aa: CASSLTALNTEAFF; CDR3nt: TGTGCCAGCAGCTTAACAGCCTTGAACACTGAAGCTTTCTTT; v_gene: TRBV7-2; abundance: many; j_gene: TRBJ1-1; d_gene: .
CDR3aa: CASSDSAGAITGELFF; CDR3nt: TGTGCCAGCAGTGATTCGGCGGGGGCGATCACCGGGGAGCTGTTTTTT; v_gene: TRBV2; abundance: .; j_gene: TRBJ2-2; d_gene: .
CDR3aa: CSVGRANEQFF; CDR3nt: TGCAGCGTTGGGCGGGCCAATGAGCAGTTCTTC; v_gene: TRBV29-1; abundance: .; j_gene: TRBJ2-1; d_gene: .
CDR3aa: CASSHQQGTYEQYF; CDR3nt: TGCGCCAGCAGCCACCAACAGGGGACCTACGAGCAGTACTTC; v_gene: TRBV4-1; abundance: .; j_gene: TRBJ2-7; d_gene: TRBD1
CDR3aa: CASSLPLAGIYNEQFF; CDR3nt: TGCGCCAGCAGTTTACCCCTAGCGGGCATATACAATGAGCAGTTCTTC; v_gene: TRBV5-1; abundance: .; j_gene: TRBJ2-1; d_gene: TRBD2
CDR3aa: CASSRTSGPTDTQYF; CDR3nt: TGTGCCAGCAGCAGGACTAGCGGGCCCACAGATACGCAGTATTTT; v_gene: TRBV21-1; abundance: few; j_gene: TRBJ2-3; d_gene: .
CDR3aa: CASSLTNMVSPLHF; CDR3nt: TGTGCCAGCAGCTTGACTAACATGGTTTCACCCCTCCACTTT; v_gene: TRBV7-2; abundance: few; j_gene: TRBJ1-6; d_gene: .
CDR3aa: CASSAFYGGTDTQYF; CDR3nt: TGTGCCAGCAGCGCCTTCTACGGGGGCACAGATACGCAGTATTTT; v_gene: TRBV9; abundance: few; j_gene: TRBJ2-3; d_gene: .
CDR3aa: CASSLGRLKETQYF; CDR3nt: TGTGCCAGCAGCTTGGGGAGACTAAAAGAGACCCAGTACTTC; v_gene: TRBV5-8; abundance: many; j_gene: TRBJ2-5; d_gene: .
CDR3aa: CASSPLGGDEQFF; CDR3nt: TGCGCCAGCAGCCCGCTTGGCGGGGATGAGCAGTTCTTC; v_gene: TRBV5-1; abundance: few; j_gene: TRBJ2-1; d_gene: .
CDR3aa: CASSYGNQPQHF; CDR3nt: TGTGCCAGCAGTTATGGCAATCAGCCCCAGCATTTT; v_gene: TRBV6-1; abundance: few; j_gene: TRBJ1-5; d_gene: .
CDR3aa: CASKRGTDQETQYF; CDR3nt: TGTGCCAGCAAGCGAGGGACCGATCAAGAGACCCAGTACTTC; v_gene: TRBV2; abundance: .; j_gene: TRBJ2-5; d_gene: .
CDR3aa: CASSLTPAASEAFF; CDR3nt: TGTGCCAGCAGCTTAACCCCGGCAGCTAGTGAAGCTTTCTTT; v_gene: TRBV7-3; abundance: few; j_gene: TRBJ1-1; d_gene: .
CDR3aa: CASSLASWEYTDTQYF; CDR3nt: TGTGCCAGCAGCTTAGCGTCTTGGGAATACACAGATACGCAGTATTTT; v_gene: TRBV7-6; abundance: few; j_gene: TRBJ2-3; d_gene: .